This TCR beta chain came from a study of cytomegalovirus exposure and HLA in healthy donors. General study points: A later analysis reported that several of the most significant clusters appeared to be linked to common viral pathogens, among them Epstein-Barr virus. Across donors, presence/absence analyses took sequencing depth to be roughly uniform.

As for this clone: Antigen: not known.

The CDR3 length is 14 residues. Trimming pared 5 bases from V and 5 bases from J, leaving 15 bases between. Germline V gives CDR1 LNHDA, CDR2 SQIVND (reference sequence). Researchers ran the PCR with 60 Vbeta and 13 Jbeta primers. Clones were read by immunoSEQ multiplex PCR, and TCRdb kept only the in-frame ones, dropping some. In the table there are 200,000 to 250,000 clones, around 73% of which are singletons. The sequence derives from a woman aged 25 to 45 in good health and CMV-seronegative. Material for sequencing was PBMCs. V is TRBV19 and J is TRBJ1-2, with D tentatively TRBD1 (6 bases). CDR3 in amino acids: CASSVTGDLYGYTF. CDR3 DNA: TGTGCCAGTAGTGTGACAGGCGATCTATATGGCTACACCTTC.